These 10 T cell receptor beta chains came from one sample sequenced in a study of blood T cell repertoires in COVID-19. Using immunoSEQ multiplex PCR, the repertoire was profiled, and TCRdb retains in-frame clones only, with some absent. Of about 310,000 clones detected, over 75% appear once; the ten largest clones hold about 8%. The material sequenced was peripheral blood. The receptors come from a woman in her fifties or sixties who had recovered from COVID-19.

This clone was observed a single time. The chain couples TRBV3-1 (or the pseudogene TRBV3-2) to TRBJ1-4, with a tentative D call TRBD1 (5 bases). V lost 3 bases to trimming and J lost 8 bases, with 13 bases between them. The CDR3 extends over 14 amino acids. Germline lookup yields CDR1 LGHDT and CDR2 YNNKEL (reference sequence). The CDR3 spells CASSQPGLGEKLFF. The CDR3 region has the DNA TGTGCCAGCAGCCAGCCAGGGCTTGGAGAAAAACTGTTTTTT.

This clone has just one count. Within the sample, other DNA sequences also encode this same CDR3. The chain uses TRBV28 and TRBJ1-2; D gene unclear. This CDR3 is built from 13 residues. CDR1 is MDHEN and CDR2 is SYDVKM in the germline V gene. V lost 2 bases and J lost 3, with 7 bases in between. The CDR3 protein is CASSLGQYYGYTF. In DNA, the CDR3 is TGTGCCAGCAGTTTAGGGCAGTACTATGGCTACACCTTC.

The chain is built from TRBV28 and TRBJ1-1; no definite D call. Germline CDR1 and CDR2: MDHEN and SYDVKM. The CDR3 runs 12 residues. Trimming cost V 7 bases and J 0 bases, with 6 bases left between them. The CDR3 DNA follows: TGTGCCAGCAATTCTGTGAACACTGAAGCTTTCTTT. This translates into CASNSVNTEAFF.

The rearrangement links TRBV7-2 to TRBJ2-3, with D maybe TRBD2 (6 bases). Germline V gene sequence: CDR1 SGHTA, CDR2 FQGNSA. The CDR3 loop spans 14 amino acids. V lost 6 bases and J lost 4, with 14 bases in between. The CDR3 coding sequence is TGTGCCAGCAGTCGGCTAGCGAGGGCAGATACGCAGTATTTT. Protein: CASSRLARADTQYF.

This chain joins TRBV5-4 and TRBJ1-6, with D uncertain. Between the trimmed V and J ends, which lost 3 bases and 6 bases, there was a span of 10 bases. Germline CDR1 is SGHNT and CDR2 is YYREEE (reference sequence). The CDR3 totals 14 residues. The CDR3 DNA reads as TGTGCCAGCAGCTCTGCGACTACTAATTCACCCCTCCACTTT. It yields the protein CASSSATTNSPLHF.

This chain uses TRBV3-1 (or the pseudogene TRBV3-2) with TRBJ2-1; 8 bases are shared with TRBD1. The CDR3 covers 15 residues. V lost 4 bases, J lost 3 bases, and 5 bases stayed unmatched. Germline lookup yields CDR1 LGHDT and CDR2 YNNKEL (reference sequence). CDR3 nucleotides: TGTGCCAGCAGCCTAGGACAGGGCTACTACAATGAGCAGTTCTTC. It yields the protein CASSLGQGYYNEQFF.

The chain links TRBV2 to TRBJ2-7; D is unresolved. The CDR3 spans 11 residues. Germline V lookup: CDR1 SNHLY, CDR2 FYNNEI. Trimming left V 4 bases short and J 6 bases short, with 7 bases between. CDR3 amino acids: CASSGQVEQYF. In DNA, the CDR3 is TGTGCCAGCAGTGGGCAGGTCGAGCAGTACTTC. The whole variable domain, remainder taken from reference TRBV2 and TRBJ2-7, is EPEVTQTPSHQVTQMGQEVILRCVPISNHLYFYWYRQILGQKVEFLVSFYNNEISEKSEIFDDQFSVERPDGSNFTLKIRSTKLEDSAMYFCASSGQVEQYFGPGTRLTVT.

The CDR3 protein is CASSALGNEQFF. The CDR3, as DNA: TGTGCCAGCAGCGCACTAGGGAATGAGCAGTTCTTC. The chain is built from TRBV12-3 or TRBV12-4 and TRBJ2-1; a weak D match, TRBD2 (5 bases). CDR3 length: 12 residues. Trimming stripped 6 bases from V and 7 bases from J, with 10 bases between.

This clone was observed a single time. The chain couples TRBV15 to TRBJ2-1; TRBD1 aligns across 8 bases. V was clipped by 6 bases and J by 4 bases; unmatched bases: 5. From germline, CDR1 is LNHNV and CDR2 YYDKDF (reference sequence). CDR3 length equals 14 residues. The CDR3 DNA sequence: TGTGCCACCAGGGACAGGGAGCGTTACAATGAGCAGTTCTTC. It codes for CATRDRERYNEQFF.

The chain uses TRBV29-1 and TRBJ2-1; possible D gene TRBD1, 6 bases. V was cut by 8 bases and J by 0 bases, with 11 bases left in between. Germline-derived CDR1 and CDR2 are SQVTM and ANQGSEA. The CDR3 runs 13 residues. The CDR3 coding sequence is TGCAGCACCAGGGGAGACTCCTACAATGAGCAGTTCTTC. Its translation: CSTRGDSYNEQFF.